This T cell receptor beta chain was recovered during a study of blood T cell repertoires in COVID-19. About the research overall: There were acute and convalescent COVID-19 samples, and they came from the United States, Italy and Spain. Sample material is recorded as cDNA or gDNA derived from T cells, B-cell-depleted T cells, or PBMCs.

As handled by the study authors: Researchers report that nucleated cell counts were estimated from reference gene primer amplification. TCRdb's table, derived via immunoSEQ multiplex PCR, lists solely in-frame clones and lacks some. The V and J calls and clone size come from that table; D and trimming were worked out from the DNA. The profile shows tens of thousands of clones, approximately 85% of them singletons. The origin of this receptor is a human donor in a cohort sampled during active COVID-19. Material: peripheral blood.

CDR3 protein: CASSYSQANNEQFF. DNA for the CDR3: TGTGCCAGCAGTTACTCTCAGGCAAACAATGAGCAGTTCTTC. V gene TRBV6-5 combines with J gene TRBJ2-1, with unresolved D. The CDR3 is 14 residues long. Germline V gene data show CDR1 as MNHEY and CDR2 as SVGAGI. V lost 0 bases and J lost 5, with 8 bases in between.